These 20 T cell receptor beta chains share one sample of origin, sequenced in a study of CD8 T cells in Susac syndrome. Random-hexamer reverse transcription was applied to roughly 0.5 to 1 ug RNA. One entry per CDR3 protein results from TCRdb running MiXCR on the immunoSEQ multiplex PCR reads. This sample has under 550,000 distinct CDR3 sequences, with around 83% found just once. Sequenced: CD8+ T cells from PBMCs. All receptors derive from a human donor with multiple sclerosis.

The genes are TRBV5-1 and TRBJ2-3, with 7 bases lining up with TRBD2. This CDR3 is built from 15 residues. Germline V CDR1 and CDR2: SGHRS, YFSETQ. The V segment lost 2 bases and the J segment 1 base; nucleotides outside the gene matches: 4. CDR3 loop: CASSLGLGGTDTQYF. The CDR3 nucleotides are TGCGCCAGCAGCTTAGGACTAGGGGGCACAGATACGCAGTATTTT.

The rearrangement uses TRBV27 and TRBJ2-1, with TRBD2 identical over 11 bases. V trimming: 6 bases; J trimming: 4 bases; junction bases outside the gene matches: 8. Per the germline V gene, CDR1 is MNHEY and CDR2 is SMNVEV (reference sequence). The CDR3 is made up of 16 amino acids. For the CDR3, the DNA is TGTGCCAGCAGGCCCGAGACTAGCGGGATATACAATGAGCAGTTCTTC. Protein: CASRPETSGIYNEQFF.

The chain joins TRBV14 to TRBJ2-7; the match to TRBD1 covers 9 bases. Germline V gene sequence: CDR1 SGHDN, CDR2 FVKESK. J was trimmed by 2 bases and V by 4 bases; bases with no gene match: 3. The CDR3 covers 14 residues. CDR3 residues: CASSRRDRAYEQYF. CDR3 nucleotides: TGTGCCAGCAGCCGGCGGGACAGGGCCTACGAGCAGTACTTC.

The chain joins TRBV4-1 to TRBJ2-5, with a weak D call TRBD1 (6 bases). This CDR3 is built from 15 residues. Trimming took 2 bases from V and 4 from J, leaving 14 bases between them. Germline lookup yields CDR1 MGHRA and CDR2 YSYEKL. The CDR3 is CASSQPGTPTETQYF. The CDR3, as DNA: TGCGCCAGCAGCCAACCCGGGACACCCACAGAGACCCAGTACTTC.

This CDR3 is CSVEPINTGELFF. CDR3 coding DNA: TGCAGCGTTGAACCCATCAACACCGGGGAGCTGTTTTTT. The genes are TRBV29-1 and TRBJ2-2; no clear D gene. The CDR3 has 13 residues. Per the germline V gene, CDR1 is SQVTM and CDR2 is ANQGSEA. V lost 2 bases and J 2 bases, leaving 6 bases between the germline ends.

The chain recombines TRBV27 with TRBJ2-1, with 11 bases lining up with TRBD1. The ends lost 6 bases at V and 7 bases at J; junction bases unmatched: 8. CDR1 is MNHEY, CDR2 SMNVEV, per germline (reference sequence). This CDR3 is built from 15 residues. DNA for the CDR3: TGTGCCAGCAGGGAGGGACAGGGGGTTTTAAATGAGCAGTTCTTC. Amino acids: CASREGQGVLNEQFF.

CDR3 amino acids: CAWSVPTEMNTEAFF. In DNA form, the CDR3 reads TGTGCCTGGAGTGTACCGACAGAGATGAACACTGAAGCTTTCTTT. The chain joins TRBV30 to TRBJ1-1; perhaps TRBD1 as D (5 bases). This CDR3 has 15 amino acids. The V gene lost 0 bases and the J gene lost 0 bases, with 11 bases spanning the gap. The V gene's germline CDR1 is GTSNPN and CDR2 SVGIG (reference sequence).

CDR3 in amino acids: CASSSKVGSTGQEYF. In DNA form, the CDR3 reads TGTGCCAGCAGTTCCAAAGTCGGATCCACGGGACAGGAGTACTTC. This chain connects TRBV27 to TRBJ2-7; 8 bases are shared with TRBD1. V lost 4 bases to trimming and J lost 11 bases; unmatched junction nucleotides: 16. The CDR3 is 15 residues long. Germline values: CDR1 MNHEY, CDR2 SMNVEV (reference sequence).

This chain uses TRBV27 with TRBJ1-2; a weak D match, TRBD1 (5 bases). CDR1 is MNHEY and CDR2 is SMNVEV in the germline V gene (reference sequence). The CDR3 loop spans 14 amino acids. V dropped 5 bases and J dropped 6 bases, with 16 bases sitting between them. The CDR3 loop is CASSIREGEDGYTF. In nucleotides, the CDR3 is TGTGCCAGCAGTATTAGAGAAGGGGAGGATGGCTACACCTTC.

In this sample, this clonotype turned up once. V gene TRBV10-3 combines with J gene TRBJ2-6; tentative D call: TRBD2 (5 bases). Trimming took 4 bases from V and 0 from J, leaving 13 bases between them. The CDR3 totals 17 residues. Per germline, CDR1 ENHRY and CDR2 SYGVKD. The CDR3 loop is CAISVYRGHSGANVLTF. The CDR3 bases are TGTGCCATCAGTGTTTACCGGGGTCACTCTGGGGCCAACGTCCTGACTTTC.

V is TRBV9 and J is TRBJ2-7; 9 nucleotides align to TRBD1. The germline V gene has CDR1 SGDLS and CDR2 YYNGEE. The CDR3 runs 15 residues. V lost 3 bases, J lost 3 bases, and 7 bases stayed unmatched. CDR3: CASSDPPTGGYEQYF. The DNA for the CDR3 is TGTGCCAGCAGCGACCCTCCGACAGGGGGCTACGAGCAGTACTTC.

The rearrangement links TRBV4-1 to TRBJ1-2, with D possibly matching TRBD1 (6 bases). With 3 bases removed from V and 6 bases from J, the gap between germline ends came to 17 bases. The germline CDR1 and CDR2 sequences are MGHRA and YSYEKL. The CDR3 runs 15 residues. The CDR3 nucleotides are TGCGCCAGCAGCCACCCAAAACAGGGAGCGGATGGCTACACCTTC. Translation: CASSHPKQGADGYTF.

This rearrangement joins TRBV6-4 to TRBJ2-1; unclear D gene. The CDR3 spans 13 residues. From germline, CDR1 is MRHNA and CDR2 SNTAGT. Trimming removed 5 bases at V and 5 bases at J, with 10 bases between. CDR3 residues: CASSPTIDNEQFF. DNA for the CDR3: TGTGCCAGCAGTCCGACGATCGACAATGAGCAGTTCTTC.

Regarding this clonotype: The junction and the germline gene differ at one end; a read error may be behind it. The CDR3 sequence is CSVFTEGDSNLPQHF. CDR3 nucleotide sequence: TGCAGCGTCTTTACAGAGGGTGATAGCAATCTGCCCCAGCATTTT. The genes are TRBV29-1 and TRBJ1-5; D not resolved. This CDR3 region has 15 residues. Germline V lookup: CDR1 SQVTM, CDR2 ANQGSEA.

This chain joins TRBV6-2 or TRBV6-3 and TRBJ2-7; 7 bases map to TRBD2. J gave up 3 bases and V 7 bases, and 12 bases lay outside the gene matches. The CDR3 has 15 amino acids. Germline V gene data show CDR1 as MNHEY and CDR2 as SVGEGT. CDR3 sequence reads: CASTSLFAGDYEQYF. In nucleotides, the CDR3 is TGTGCCAGCACAAGCCTATTCGCGGGGGACTACGAGCAGTACTTC.

The chain is built from TRBV9 and TRBJ2-1; D gene unclear. The V gene's germline CDR1 is SGDLS and CDR2 YYNGEE. The V end was cut by 4 bases, the J end by 0 bases, with 14 bases between. The CDR3 totals 16 residues. The CDR3: CASSPRRASSYNEQFF. As DNA, the CDR3 is TGTGCCAGCAGCCCCCGGCGTGCCAGCTCCTACAATGAGCAGTTCTTC.

The table lists this clonotype with a few counts. The chain links TRBV4-2 to TRBJ1-1, with D perhaps TRBD1 (6 bases). V lost 1 base and J lost 6, with 9 bases in between. CDR1 and CDR2 (germline): LGHNA, YNFKEQ. The CDR3 covers 13 residues. Here the CDR3 reads CASSQAGEPEAFF. CDR3 in DNA: TGTGCCAGCAGCCAAGCAGGGGAACCTGAAGCTTTCTTT.

This clonotype appeared a few times. V and J are TRBV12-3 or TRBV12-4 and TRBJ1-5, with D unclear. This CDR3 is 14 amino acids long. V was pared by 1 base and J by 1 base, with 5 bases between. The CDR3 loop reads CASSLVDSNQPQHF. The CDR3 nucleotides read TGTGCCAGCAGTTTAGTGGACAGCAATCAGCCCCAGCATTTT.

This clonotype was picked up a small number of times. The rearrangement joins TRBV4-2 to TRBJ2-7; D not resolved. The V end lost 0 bases, the J end lost 6 bases, and 9 bases lay between the germline ends. This CDR3 spans 13 amino acids. CDR1 and CDR2 (germline): LGHNA, YNFKEQ. The CDR3 spells CASSQDSPLEQYF. DNA of the CDR3: TGTGCCAGCAGCCAAGATTCTCCCCTCGAGCAGTACTTC.

The chain has TRBV27 and TRBJ2-5; D may be TRBD2 (6 bases). The V gene lost 8 bases and the J gene lost 4 bases, with 17 bases spanning the gap. This CDR3 contains 14 residues. Germline V gives CDR1 MNHEY, CDR2 SMNVEV (reference sequence). The CDR3 sequence is CASGLGGMVETQYF. The CDR3 region has the DNA TGTGCCAGCGGACTCGGGGGAATGGTAGAGACCCAGTACTTC.